A single T cell receptor (beta chain) is shown here with its context. These data originate in a study of circulating and synovial CD4+ cells in juvenile arthritis. The CDR3 is made up of 14 amino acids. J gave up 4 bases and V 8 bases, and 6 bases lay outside the gene matches. Looked up from germline, CDR1 is MNHEY and CDR2 is SVGAGI. Only in-frame clones appear in the TCRdb table, and some are missing; sequencing was by immunoSEQ multiplex PCR. Found here are fewer than 4,000 clones, approximately 80% of them singletons; the top ten hold 3% to 3.5%. The sequenced sample was CD4+ T cells from synovial fluid. The TCR originated in a human donor with juvenile idiopathic arthritis. The gene calls are TRBV6-5 and TRBJ1-4; 8 bases fit TRBD1. The CDR3 DNA sequence: TGTGCCAGCGGGAGAACAGGGGGTAATGAAAAACTGTTTTTT. Amino acid sequence: CASGRTGGNEKLFF.